Below are 27 T cell receptor beta chains sequenced from a single sample in a study of T cell responses to AZD1222 COVID-19 vaccine. Clones were read by immunoSEQ multiplex PCR, and TCRdb kept only the in-frame ones, dropping some. The table records more than 110,000 clones, over 75% of them present only once. The sequenced sample was peripheral blood, obtained on day 0 of AZD1222 vaccination. All receptors derive from an adult in good health.

The chain recombines TRBV30 with TRBJ1-4; D perhaps matches TRBD1 (6 bases). CDR1 GTSNPN and CDR2 SVGIG come from the germline V gene (reference sequence). CDR3 length: 14 amino acids. Trimming cost V 4 bases and J 7 bases, with 16 bases left between them. CDR3 sequence: CAWTPGVGSEKLFF. The CDR3 nucleotides are TGTGCCTGGACCCCAGGGGTGGGGAGTGAAAAACTGTTTTTT.

The V and J genes are TRBV2 and TRBJ1-2; 8 bases agree with TRBD1. Germline assignment: CDR1 SNHLY and CDR2 FYNNEI. After removal of 5 bases from V and 4 bases from J, the junction contained 3 bases not matched to a gene. This CDR3 contains 13 residues. The CDR3 sequence: CASSSGGFYGYTF. As DNA, the CDR3 is TGTGCCAGCAGTTCAGGGGGCTTCTATGGCTACACCTTC.

The chain has TRBV5-4 and TRBJ2-3, with TRBD2 identical over 13 bases. The CDR3 contains 16 residues. CDR1 and CDR2 (germline): SGHNT, YYREEE (reference sequence). J was trimmed by 3 bases and V by 4 bases; bases with no gene match: 5. The chain's CDR3 is CASSPGLAGATDTQYF. For the CDR3, the DNA is TGTGCCAGCAGCCCTGGACTAGCGGGAGCAACAGATACGCAGTATTTT.

The V call is TRBV10-3, the J call TRBJ2-3, with D uncertain. The CDR3 is made up of 14 amino acids. The germline V gene has CDR1 ENHRY and CDR2 SYGVKD. Trimming cost V 0 bases and J 0 bases, with 4 bases left between them. The CDR3 region is CAISESISTDTQYF. CDR3 DNA: TGTGCCATCAGTGAGTCGATTAGCACAGATACGCAGTATTTT.

The V and J genes are TRBV7-2 and TRBJ2-1; D ambiguous. The V end was cut by 5 bases, the J end by 6 bases, with 17 bases between. CDR1 and CDR2 from the germline V gene are SGHTA and FQGNSA. There are 15 residues in the CDR3. The CDR3 region has the DNA TGTGCCAGCAGCCCCCGGGTCCCGGCCGCCAATGAGCAGTTCTTC. Translating it yields CASSPRVPAANEQFF. Looking up the rest from reference TRBV7-2 and TRBJ2-1 gives the full variable domain: GAGVSQSPSNKVTEKGKDVELRCDPISGHTALYWYRQSLGQGLEFLIYFQGNSAPDKSGLPSDRFSAERTGGSVSTLTIQRTQQEDSAVYLCASSPRVPAANEQFFGPGTRLTVL.

V usage is TRBV7-9 and J usage is TRBJ1-4; D gene ambiguous. The CDR3 totals 14 residues. CDR1 is SEHNR, CDR2 FQNEAQ, per germline (reference sequence). V lost 5 bases to trimming and J lost 7 bases, with 14 bases between them. CDR3 in amino acids: CASSPDPRGEKLFF. The CDR3 DNA reads as TGTGCCAGCAGCCCGGACCCTCGGGGTGAAAAACTGTTTTTT.

The V and J genes are TRBV29-1 and TRBJ2-7; D is uncertain. Trimming removed 4 bases from V and 3 bases from J, with 10 bases in between. The CDR3 totals 12 residues. Germline CDR1 and CDR2: SQVTM and ANQGSEA. CDR3 coding DNA: TGCAGCGTTGGGCCCGGAATCTACGAGCAGTACTTC. It yields the protein CSVGPGIYEQYF.

The chain combines TRBV6-1 with TRBJ2-7, with unresolved D. The CDR3 loop spans 14 amino acids. Germline V gene data show CDR1 as MNHNS and CDR2 as SASEGT. V lost 3 bases and J 0 bases, leaving 9 bases between the germline ends. The CDR3 region has the DNA TGTGCCAGCAGTGAGGTGAGGACCTCCTACGAGCAGTACTTC. Translated: CASSEVRTSYEQYF.

The J gene is TRBJ1-2, the V gene TRBV6-5, with 7 bases identical to TRBD1. V shed 7 bases and J 4 bases; nucleotides not matched to a gene: 12. CDR1 MNHEY and CDR2 SVGAGI come from the germline V gene. The length of the CDR3 is 15 residues. The CDR3 protein is CASMSADRIIYGYTF. CDR3 DNA: TGTGCCAGCATGAGTGCGGACAGGATTATCTATGGCTACACCTTC.

This chain connects TRBV2 to TRBJ1-5; TRBD1 agrees at 9 bases. This CDR3 has 14 residues. V lost 8 bases, J lost 6 bases, and 8 bases stayed unmatched. Germline values: CDR1 SNHLY, CDR2 FYNNEI. As DNA, the CDR3 is TGTGCCAGCGTGAAGGACAGGGGCGGTCAGCCCCAGCATTTT. Translating gives CASVKDRGGQPQHF.

The V and J genes are TRBV7-9 and TRBJ1-1, with a tentative D call TRBD1 (5 bases). From germline, CDR1 is SEHNR and CDR2 FQNEAQ (reference sequence). Trimming pared 5 bases from V and 7 bases from J, leaving 14 bases between. The CDR3 runs 13 residues. This CDR3 is CASSQRRVIEAFF. CDR3 coding DNA: TGTGCCAGCAGCCAACGCAGGGTGATTGAAGCTTTCTTT.

The gene calls are TRBV6-5 and TRBJ1-2; 9 bases match TRBD1. CDR3 size: 15 residues. The germline gives CDR1 MNHEY, CDR2 SVGAGI. V dropped 6 bases and J dropped 4; count of bases not matched to a gene: 9. CDR3 in amino acids: CASSPNRGQGYGYTF. CDR3 DNA sequence: TGTGCCAGCAGCCCAAACAGGGGGCAAGGCTATGGCTACACCTTC.

This clone was detected only once. One junction end disagrees with the germline gene, perhaps due to a read error. The chain combines TRBV3-1 (or the pseudogene TRBV3-2) with TRBJ2-7; D may match TRBD1 or TRBD2 (5 bases each). Germline assignment: CDR1 LGHDT and CDR2 YNNKEL (reference sequence). CDR3 length equals 14 residues. The CDR3 region has the DNA TGTGCCAGCAGCCCCGGGACGGGGAGCTACCAGCAGTACTTC. It encodes CASSPGTGSYQQYF.

There are a few counts of this clone. This sequence joins TRBV6-5 and TRBJ1-3; TRBD1 agrees at 8 bases. This CDR3 spans 16 amino acids. J lost 0 bases, V lost 4 bases, and 5 bases had no gene match. Germline V gene sequence: CDR1 MNHEY, CDR2 SVGAGI. The CDR3 DNA sequence: TGTGCCAGCAGTTCGATTACAGGGGGCTCTGGAAACACCATATATTTT. Protein: CASSSITGGSGNTIYF.

The V gene is TRBV7-7, the J gene TRBJ2-5; 9 bases line up with TRBD1. V dropped 5 bases and J dropped 5; count of bases not matched to a gene: 9. Germline loops: CDR1 SSHAT, CDR2 FNYEAQ (reference sequence). This CDR3 has 15 residues. CDR3 sequence (DNA): TGTGCCAGCAGCGCCCGGACAGGGGTGAGGGAGACCCAGTACTTC. Its protein product is CASSARTGVRETQYF.

The chain joins TRBV2 to TRBJ1-4; D gene unclear. V was trimmed by 1 base and J by 3 bases, leaving 9 bases between them. The CDR3 length is 15 residues. Germline-derived CDR1 and CDR2 are SNHLY and FYNNEI. Here the CDR3 reads CASSEVGTANEKLFF. As DNA, the CDR3 is TGTGCCAGCAGTGAAGTCGGCACGGCTAATGAAAAACTGTTTTTT.

The CDR3 coding sequence is TGTGCCAGCAGTGGTGAAGTCGGAAGGTGGGAAAAACTGTTTTTT. It encodes CASSGEVGRWEKLFF. This rearrangement joins TRBV6-2 or TRBV6-3 to TRBJ1-4; D ambiguous. The CDR3 runs 15 residues. In germline, CDR1 is MNHEY, CDR2 SVGEGT. V lost 5 bases and J lost 8, with 18 bases in between.

The CDR3: CASSPEGRGGTQYF. The CDR3 bases are TGTGCCAGCAGTCCGGAGGGCCGGGGGGGGACCCAGTACTTC. This chain joins TRBV2 and TRBJ2-5; 8 nucleotides match TRBD2. This CDR3 is built from 14 residues. Per germline, CDR1 SNHLY and CDR2 FYNNEI. The trim removed 5 bases at V and 7 bases at J, leaving 9 bases unmatched.

A few counts support this clone. The rearrangement links TRBV5-1 to TRBJ1-2; D gene uncertain. The germline CDR1 and CDR2 sequences are SGHRS and YFSETQ. The CDR3 contains 15 residues. The ends were cut back, 0 bases at V and 3 bases at J, with 12 bases in the middle. CDR3 sequence: CASSLAPASDYGYTF. The DNA of the CDR3 is TGCGCCAGCAGCTTGGCGCCAGCCTCGGACTATGGCTACACCTTC.

The chain has TRBV29-1 and TRBJ1-5; 7 bases line up with TRBD1. V lost 7 bases, J lost 7 bases, and 10 bases stayed unmatched. The germline gives CDR1 SQVTM, CDR2 ANQGSEA. The CDR3 sequence is 13 residues long. The CDR3 reads CSAKTGLEQPQHF. CDR3 nucleotides: TGCAGCGCTAAGACAGGGTTGGAGCAGCCCCAGCATTTT.

This chain connects TRBV6-1 to TRBJ1-2, with D possibly matching TRBD1 (5 bases). Germline-derived CDR1 and CDR2 are MNHNS and SASEGT. The CDR3 is 14 amino acids. V gave up 3 bases and J gave up 0 bases, with 8 bases separating them. CDR3 sequence reads: CASSEHRSNYGYTF. The CDR3 DNA reads as TGTGCCAGCAGTGAGCACAGGTCTAACTATGGCTACACCTTC.

This clone was counted a single time. V and J are TRBV6-6 and TRBJ2-7; D is perhaps TRBD1 (6 bases). V was clipped by 9 bases and J by 0 bases, with 21 bases between them. The CDR3 consists of 16 residues. Germline CDR1 MNHNY, CDR2 SVGAGI (reference sequence). The CDR3 region is CASSYPRDTFSYEQYF. The CDR3 nucleotides are TGTGCCAGTTCTTACCCCCGGGACACCTTCTCCTACGAGCAGTACTTC.

The chain couples TRBV6-5 to TRBJ1-1, with D possibly TRBD1 on 6 matching bases. The ends were cut back, 4 bases at V and 11 bases at J, with 17 bases in the middle. Germline V CDR1 and CDR2: MNHEY, SVGAGI. CDR3 length: 13 residues. CDR3 DNA: TGTGCCAGCAGTTCCAATCGGGGGCCCAAGGCTTTCTTT. It translates to CASSSNRGPKAFF.

The rearrangement links TRBV7-2 to TRBJ2-7; D gene unclear. The CDR3 totals 13 residues. Between the trimmed V and J ends, which lost 1 base and 4 bases, there was a span of 8 bases. Germline lookup yields CDR1 SGHTA and CDR2 FQGNSA. The CDR3 loop reads CASSLDSVYEQYF. CDR3 bases: TGTGCCAGCAGCTTAGATTCCGTATACGAGCAGTACTTC.

This clone was detected only once. The rearrangement uses TRBV5-1 and TRBJ2-2; 13 nucleotides match TRBD2. The germline CDR1 and CDR2 sequences are SGHRS and YFSETQ. V was clipped by 3 bases and J by 5 bases; unmatched bases: 4. The length of the CDR3 is 16 residues. CDR3 in DNA: TGCGCCAGCAGCTGGACTAGCGGGGGCGTGACCGGGGAGCTGTTTTTT. Amino acids: CASSWTSGGVTGELFF.

The chain recombines TRBV5-1 with TRBJ2-3; 10 bases align to TRBD2. This CDR3 region has 15 residues. From germline, CDR1 is SGHRS and CDR2 YFSETQ. Trimming at V came to 3 bases and at J to 2 bases, leaving 3 bases not matched to a gene. This CDR3 reads CASSSAGGVTDTQYF. In DNA form, the CDR3 reads TGCGCCAGCAGCTCAGCGGGGGGGGTCACAGATACGCAGTATTTT.

The gene calls are TRBV30 and TRBJ2-6; D gene ambiguous. The V end was cut by 3 bases, the J end by 5 bases, with 20 bases between. Germline lookup yields CDR1 GTSNPN and CDR2 SVGIG (reference sequence). The length of the CDR3 is 17 residues. CDR3 sequence: CAWSNNGRTLWANVLTF. CDR3 DNA sequence: TGTGCCTGGAGCAATAACGGAAGGACCCTCTGGGCCAACGTCCTGACTTTC. Complete variable domain (other parts from reference TRBV30 and TRBJ2-6): SQTIHQWPATLVQPVGSPLSLECTVEGTSNPNLYWYRQAAGRGLQLLFYSVGIGQISSEVPQNLSASRPQDRQFILSSKKLLLSDSGFYLCAWSNNGRTLWANVLTFGAGSRLTVL.